A selection of T cell receptor beta chains follows, all from one sample in a study of regulatory T cells in long-lasting Graves disease. One entry per CDR3 protein, called by TCRdb with MiXCR from the multiplex PCR reads. The sample lists hundreds of thousands of distinct CDR3 sequences; under 25% were seen once. The input for sequencing was peripheral blood mononuclear cells (PBMCs), taken when the disease was refractory, from a patient treated with antithyroid drugs. The receptor set was obtained from a female donor with Graves disease. Both conserved end residues are part of each CDR3. Each record gives: V gene, clone size, D gene, J gene, CDR3 protein, CDR3 DNA. The D gene is left open where the match is weak. Some rows have no size entry. The others give once, few or many, or a class for an expanded clone.

TRBV27,many,-,TRBJ1-2,CASSFKPGVRYGYTF,TGTGCCAGCAGTTTCAAACCAGGGGTCCGATATGGCTACACCTTC
TRBV18,many,-,TRBJ2-5,CASSPSPSQETQYF,TGTGCCAGCTCACCCTCTCCCAGCCAAGAGACCCAGTACTTC
TRBV3-1,-,-,TRBJ2-3,CASQAPRRENTDTQYF,TGTGCCAGCCAAGCACCCCGGAGGGAAAACACAGATACGCAGTATTTT
TRBV2,many,-,TRBJ2-7,CASSWAEDYEQYF,TGTGCCAGCAGTTGGGCCGAGGACTACGAGCAGTACTTC
TRBV20-1,-,TRBD1,TRBJ2-1,CSARPRTGSYNEQFF,TGCAGTGCTCGCCCGAGGACAGGGTCCTACAATGAGCAGTTCTTC
TRBV7-2,many,TRBD1,TRBJ2-7,CASSPSIRQGAYEQYF,TGTGCCAGCAGCCCAAGCATCCGACAGGGTGCCTACGAGCAGTACTTC
TRBV7-9,many,TRBD1,TRBJ2-7,CASSRTPGQPYEQYF,TGTGCCAGCAGCAGAACCCCGGGACAGCCATACGAGCAGTACTTC
TRBV29-1,few,-,TRBJ1-5,CSAKFPGDSNQPQHF,TGCAGCGCGAAATTTCCAGGGGATAGCAATCAGCCCCAGCATTTT
TRBV27,-,-,TRBJ2-2,CASSLYGGSDGELFF,TGTGCCAGCAGTTTATACGGAGGATCAGACGGGGAGCTGTTTTTT
TRBV6-1,many,-,TRBJ2-7,CASSGPSASYEQYF,TGTGCCAGCAGTGGACCTAGCGCCTCCTACGAGCAGTACTTC
TRBV29-1,few,-,TRBJ1-1,CSGMEATEAFF,TGCAGCGGGATGGAGGCCACTGAAGCTTTCTTT
TRBV20-1,few,TRBD1,TRBJ1-5,CSARDSGTGSNQPQHF,TGCAGTGCTAGGGATTCCGGGACAGGAAGCAATCAGCCCCAGCATTTT
TRBV18,few,-,TRBJ1-2,CASSPTTKTGVYGYTF,TGTGCCAGCTCACCGACAACAAAGACGGGAGTGTATGGCTACACCTTC
TRBV28,few,-,TRBJ2-7,CASSRTALAIYEQYF,TGTGCCAGCAGTCGGACCGCGCTGGCTATCTACGAGCAGTACTTC
TRBV11-2,many,-,TRBJ1-2,CASSGAGPFGYTF,TGTGCCAGCAGCGGGGCTGGGCCTTTTGGCTACACCTTC
TRBV4-3,few,-,TRBJ1-1,CASSQDMVDTEAFF,TGCGCCAGCAGCCAAGATATGGTTGACACTGAAGCTTTCTTT
TRBV12-3/TRBV12-4,many,TRBD1,TRBJ1-5,CASSYGQGARGPSAQPQHF,TGTGCCAGCAGTTACGGACAGGGGGCGCGGGGCCCAAGTGCTCAGCCCCAGCATTTT
TRBV5-1,many,TRBD2,TRBJ2-2,CASSLGLARNTGELFF,TGCGCCAGCAGCTTGGGACTAGCGAGAAACACCGGGGAGCTGTTTTTT
TRBV10-3,-,-,TRBJ2-7,CAISESTRGFTYEQYF,TGTGCCATCAGTGAGTCGACACGGGGTTTTACCTACGAGCAGTACTTC
TRBV6-1,many,TRBD1,TRBJ1-6,CASSEGQYRHNSPLHF,TGTGCCAGCAGTGAGGGACAGTACCGCCATAATTCACCCCTCCACTTT
TRBV12-3/TRBV12-4,few,-,TRBJ2-7,CASTGTRVLYEQYF,TGTGCCAGCACCGGGACTCGGGTACTCTACGAGCAGTACTTC
TRBV7-6,many,TRBD2,TRBJ2-5,CASVRGEQETQYF,TGTGCCAGCGTTCGGGGGGAACAAGAGACCCAGTACTTC
TRBV7-2,-,-,TRBJ1-2,CASSRGHLNYGYTF,TGTGCCAGCAGCCGGGGACATTTGAACTATGGCTACACCTTC
TRBV11-2,many,-,TRBJ2-5,CASSLDAGRETQYF,TGTGCCAGCAGCTTAGATGCTGGTCGGGAGACCCAGTACTTC
TRBV11-2,-,TRBD2,TRBJ2-3,CASRTLADPTDTQYF,TGTGCCAGCAGAACTCTAGCGGACCCCACAGATACGCAGTATTTT
TRBV6-2/TRBV6-3,many,-,TRBJ1-1,CASSYSAGNTEAFF,TGTGCCAGCAGTTACTCGGCAGGGAACACTGAAGCTTTCTTT
TRBV28,many,-,TRBJ2-7,CASSLYGPRSYEQYF,TGTGCCAGCAGTTTGTATGGACCGCGCTCCTACGAGCAGTACTTC
TRBV4-1,few,TRBD2,TRBJ2-7,CASSPALAGSYEQYF,TGCGCCAGCAGCCCAGCTCTAGCGGGCTCCTACGAGCAGTACTTC
TRBV6-2/TRBV6-3,many,-,TRBJ2-7,CASSYALGPGGSYEQYF,TGTGCCAGCAGTTACGCTCTAGGGCCAGGAGGATCCTACGAGCAGTACTTC